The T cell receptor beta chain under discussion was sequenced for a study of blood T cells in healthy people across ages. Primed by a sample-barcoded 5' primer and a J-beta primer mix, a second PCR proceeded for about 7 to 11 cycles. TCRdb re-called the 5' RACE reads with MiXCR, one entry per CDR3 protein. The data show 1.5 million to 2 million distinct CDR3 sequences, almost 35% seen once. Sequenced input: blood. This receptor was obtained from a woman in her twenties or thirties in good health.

CDR3 region: CASSYPGRELAYEQYF. CDR3 coding DNA: TGTGCCAGCAGTTACCCCGGCAGGGAGTTAGCCTACGAGCAGTACTTC. This chain connects TRBV6-2 or TRBV6-3 to TRBJ2-7; the D call may be TRBD1 or TRBD2 (5 bases each). CDR3 length equals 16 residues. Germline lookup yields CDR1 MNHEY and CDR2 SVGEGT. V was clipped by 2 bases and J by 2 bases, with 16 bases between them.